The table lists the clone carrying this TCR beta chain with many counts. Its specificity is not known. From RNA transcripts, TCR beta CDR3 regions were amplified. Primed by the HTBI set, a first-round RT-PCR was run on the TCR CDR3. TCRdb fed the multiplex PCR reads into MiXCR, producing one record per CDR3 protein. The sample gives about 510,000 distinct CDR3 sequences, about 14% of which show up once; around 14% is in the top ten. Trimming took 3 bases from V and 0 from J; bases not matched to a gene: 3. Germline loops: CDR1 DFQATT, CDR2 SNEGSKA (reference sequence). The length of the CDR3 is 14 residues. Diagnoses rested on clinical symptoms, serum thyroxine and TRAb, thyroid ultrasound and orbital computed tomography. The source of the sample is a study of T cells in Graves' hyperthyroidism and ophthalmopathy. Study observations and caveats: Stable hyperthyroidism and ophthalmopathy were separated using 13 V-J signatures.

This receptor was identified in a woman in her forties with Graves' hyperthyroidism. The V gene is TRBV20-1, the J gene TRBJ2-7; 9 bases align to TRBD2. Sequencing input: blood. CDR3 coding DNA: TGCAGTGCTAGTCAGACTAGCGGCTCCTACGAGCAGTACTTC. It encodes CSASQTSGSYEQYF.